This T cell receptor beta chain was sequenced for a study of regulatory T cells in long-lasting Graves disease. Study observations and caveats: There was favoring of TRBV28, TRBJ1-2 and TRBJ2-5 in persistent disease.

Time point noted: newly diagnosed GD, antithyroid drugs for less than 3 months. From PBMCs, RNA was extracted and then used to make the TCR library. Arm-PCR of CDR3 regions and iRepertoire HTBI primers were used to build TCR beta libraries. MiXCR, run by TCRdb on the multiplex PCR reads, gives a single entry per CDR3 protein. The table lists 560,000 or so distinct CDR3 sequences, about 16% of them singletons. Note on this clonotype: Its target is unknown.

The V gene lost 1 base and the J gene lost 7 bases, with 5 bases spanning the gap. Germline V gene data show CDR1 as LNHDA and CDR2 as SQIVND (reference sequence). The CDR3 is made up of 13 amino acids. The data also belong to a second study, concerning T cells in Graves' hyperthyroidism and ophthalmopathy.

The chain combines TRBV19 with TRBJ1-6; D uncertain. The clonotype comes from a man between 18 and 29 years old with Graves disease. This specimen consisted of peripheral blood mononuclear cells (PBMCs), obtained at new diagnosis, from a patient treated with antithyroid drugs. The CDR3 region has the DNA TGTGCCAGTAGTATAGTTCAGAATTCACCCCTCCACTTT. As protein: CASSIVQNSPLHF.